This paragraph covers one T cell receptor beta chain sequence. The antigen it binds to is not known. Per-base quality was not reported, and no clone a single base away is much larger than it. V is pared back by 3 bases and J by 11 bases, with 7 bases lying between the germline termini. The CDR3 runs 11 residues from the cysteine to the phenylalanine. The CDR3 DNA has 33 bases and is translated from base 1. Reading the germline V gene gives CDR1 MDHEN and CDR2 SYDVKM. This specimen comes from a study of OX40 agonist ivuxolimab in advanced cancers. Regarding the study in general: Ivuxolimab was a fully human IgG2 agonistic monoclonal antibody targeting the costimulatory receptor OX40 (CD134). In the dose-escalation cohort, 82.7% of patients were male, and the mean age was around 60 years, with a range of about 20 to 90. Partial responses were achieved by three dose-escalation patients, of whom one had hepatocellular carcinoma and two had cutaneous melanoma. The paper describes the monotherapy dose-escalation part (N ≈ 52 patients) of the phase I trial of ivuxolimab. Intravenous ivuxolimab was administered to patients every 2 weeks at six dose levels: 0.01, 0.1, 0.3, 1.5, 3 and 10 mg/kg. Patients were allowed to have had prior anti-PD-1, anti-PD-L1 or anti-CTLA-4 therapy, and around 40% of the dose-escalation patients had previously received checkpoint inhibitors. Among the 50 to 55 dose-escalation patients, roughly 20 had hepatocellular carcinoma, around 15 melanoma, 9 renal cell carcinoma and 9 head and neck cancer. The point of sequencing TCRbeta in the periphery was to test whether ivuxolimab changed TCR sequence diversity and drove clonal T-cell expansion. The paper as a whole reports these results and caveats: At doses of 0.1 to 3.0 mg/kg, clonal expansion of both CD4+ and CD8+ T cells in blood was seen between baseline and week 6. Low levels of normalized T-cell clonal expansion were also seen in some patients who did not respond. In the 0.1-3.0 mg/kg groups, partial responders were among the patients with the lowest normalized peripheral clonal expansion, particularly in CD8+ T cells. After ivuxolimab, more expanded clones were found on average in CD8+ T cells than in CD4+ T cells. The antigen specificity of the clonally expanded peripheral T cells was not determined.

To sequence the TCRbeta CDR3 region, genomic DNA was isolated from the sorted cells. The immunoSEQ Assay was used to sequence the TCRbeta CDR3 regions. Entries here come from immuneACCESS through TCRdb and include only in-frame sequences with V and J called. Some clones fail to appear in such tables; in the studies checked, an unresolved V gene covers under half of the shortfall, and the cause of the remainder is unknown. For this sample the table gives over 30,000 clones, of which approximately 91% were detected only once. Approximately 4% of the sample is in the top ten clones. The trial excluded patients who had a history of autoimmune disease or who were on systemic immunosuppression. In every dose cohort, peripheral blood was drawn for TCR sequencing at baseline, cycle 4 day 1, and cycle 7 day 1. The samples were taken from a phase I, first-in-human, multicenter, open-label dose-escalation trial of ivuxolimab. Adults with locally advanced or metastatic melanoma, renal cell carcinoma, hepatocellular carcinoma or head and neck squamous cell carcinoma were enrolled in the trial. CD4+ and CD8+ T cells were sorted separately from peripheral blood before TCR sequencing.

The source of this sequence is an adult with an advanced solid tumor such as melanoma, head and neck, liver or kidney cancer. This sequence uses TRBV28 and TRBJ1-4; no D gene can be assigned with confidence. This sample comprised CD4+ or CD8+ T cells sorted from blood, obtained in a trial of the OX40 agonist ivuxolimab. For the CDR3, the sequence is CASSLIGKLFF. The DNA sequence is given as TGTGCCAGCAGTTTGATTGGGAAACTGTTTTTT.